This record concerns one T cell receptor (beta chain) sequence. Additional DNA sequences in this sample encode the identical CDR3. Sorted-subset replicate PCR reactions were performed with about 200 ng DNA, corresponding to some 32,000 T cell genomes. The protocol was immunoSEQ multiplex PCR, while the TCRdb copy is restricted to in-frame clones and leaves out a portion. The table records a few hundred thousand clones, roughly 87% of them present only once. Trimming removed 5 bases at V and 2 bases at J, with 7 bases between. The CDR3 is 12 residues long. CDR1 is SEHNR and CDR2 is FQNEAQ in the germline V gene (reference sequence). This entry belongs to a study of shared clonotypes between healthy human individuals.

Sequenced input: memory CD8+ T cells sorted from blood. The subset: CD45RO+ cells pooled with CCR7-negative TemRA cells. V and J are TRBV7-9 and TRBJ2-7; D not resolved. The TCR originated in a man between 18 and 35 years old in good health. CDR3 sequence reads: CASSLGTYEQYF. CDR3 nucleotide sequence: TGTGCCAGCAGCCTCGGAACCTACGAGCAGTACTTC.